These 14 T cell receptor beta chains were sequenced from one sample in a study of T cell repertoires in cytomegalovirus infection. Their antigens are not known. TCRdb itself ran the reads through MiXCR, one entry per CDR3 protein. The top ten clones hold over 12% of a sample with about 920,000 distinct CDR3 sequences, around 32% of them seen once. Here the sequenced sample was cultured CD8+ T cells from PBMCs, taken from culture after CMV antigen stimulation. Receptor source: a human donor in good health (CMV status not recorded). Some clones in this sample may be carry-over from other donors' samples.

The chain uses TRBV2 and TRBJ1-3; no reliable D call. V was trimmed by 1 base and J by 6 bases, leaving 19 bases between them. The CDR3 extends over 17 amino acids. Germline V gene lookup returns CDR1 SNHLY and CDR2 FYNNEI. CDR3 nucleotides: TGTGCCAGCAGTGAAGATCCGGCAGGAGGAGAAGTAAACACCATATATTTT. This gives the protein CASSEDPAGGEVNTIYF.

This clonotype was recorded at least ten times. A read error may explain this, as a much larger clone is one base away. The chain joins TRBV7-2 to TRBJ2-3, with 12 bases that match TRBD2. V was pared by 2 bases and J by 2 bases, with 5 bases of the junction left unmatched. The CDR3 contains 17 residues. CDR1 SGHTA and CDR2 FQGNSA come from the germline V gene. CDR3 nucleotide sequence: TGTGCCAGCAGCTTACGACTAGCGGGGGCCTACACAGATACGCAGTATTTT. Translating it yields CASSLRLAGAYTDTQYF.

This clonotype occurred many times. The chain recombines TRBV7-8 with TRBJ2-2; 10 bases agree with TRBD1. In germline, CDR1 is SGHVS, CDR2 FQNEAQ. The CDR3 spans 17 residues. Trimming removed 5 bases from V and 5 bases from J; junction bases left unmatched: 11. DNA for the CDR3: TGTGCCAGCAGCCACCTACCCCCGGGACAGGGGACCGGGGAGCTGTTTTTT. Amino acids: CASSHLPPGQGTGELFF. Full variable domain (missing parts from reference TRBV7-8 and TRBJ2-2): GAGVSQSPRYKVAKRGQDVALRCDPISGHVSLFWYQQALGQGPEFLTYFQNEAQLDKSGLPSDRFFAERPEGSVSTLKIQRTQQEDSAVYLCASSHLPPGQGTGELFFGEGSRLTVL.

This clonotype has just a few counts. This chain joins TRBV7-8 and TRBJ2-7; D is unresolved. The ends were cut back, 3 bases at V and 5 bases at J, with 11 bases in the middle. This CDR3 has 13 residues. The germline gives CDR1 SGHVS, CDR2 FQNEAQ. The CDR3 region is CASSFRWNNEQYF. Here the CDR3 DNA reads TGTGCCAGCAGCTTCCGCTGGAATAACGAGCAGTACTTC.

Regarding this clonotype: One end of the junction does not line up with germline, which may come from a read error. This sequence joins TRBV28 and TRBJ1-5; unclear D gene. CDR3 length: 14 residues. Germline values: CDR1 MDHEN, CDR2 SYDVKM. As DNA, the CDR3 is TGTGCCTGCAGGAATAGGGAATACAATCAGCCCCAGCATTTT. It encodes CACRNREYNQPQHF.

This clonotype was counted only a few times. The chain employs TRBV19 and TRBJ2-7, with 8 bases that match TRBD1. The CDR3 has 16 residues. V lost 1 base, J lost 3 bases, and 8 bases stayed unmatched. The germline gives CDR1 LNHDA, CDR2 SQIVND (reference sequence). The CDR3 loop reads CASSIGIGQGNYEQYF. Written as DNA, the CDR3 is TGTGCCAGTAGTATAGGAATTGGACAGGGAAACTACGAGCAGTACTTC.

This chain uses TRBV5-5 with TRBJ2-3; TRBD2 aligns across 16 bases. With V trimmed by 1 base and J by 6 bases, 8 bases remained unmatched. This CDR3 is built from 18 residues. Germline V gives CDR1 SGHKS, CDR2 YYEKEE (reference sequence). This CDR3 reads CASSLTPGLAGGTDTQYF. The DNA of the CDR3 is TGTGCCAGCAGCTTGACGCCGGGACTAGCGGGGGGGACCGATACGCAGTATTTT.

In its sample, this clonotype was seen many times. This chain uses TRBV2 with TRBJ2-7; TRBD2 might be the D (6 bases). V was trimmed by 7 bases and J by 5 bases, leaving 18 bases between them. Per the germline V gene, CDR1 is SNHLY and CDR2 is FYNNEI. This CDR3 is 14 amino acids long. This CDR3 is CASKGREPLNEQYF. CDR3 bases: TGTGCCAGCAAGGGACGGGAGCCCCTAAACGAGCAGTACTTC.

This clonotype was found many times. V and J are TRBV6-2 or TRBV6-3 and TRBJ1-1; TRBD1 matches 8 bases. The CDR3 is 18 residues long. Germline CDR1 reads MNHEY; CDR2 reads SVGEGT. With V trimmed by 6 bases and J by 1 base, 16 bases remained unmatched. The CDR3 sequence: CASSRTGMTIKRNTEAFF. The CDR3 DNA is TGTGCCAGCAGCCGGACAGGGATGACGATTAAGAGGAACACTGAAGCTTTCTTT.

The table lists this clonotype with a few counts. CDR3 residues: CSAGWTSGGSSYEQYF. The CDR3 bases are TGCAGTGCTGGATGGACTAGCGGGGGATCTTCCTACGAGCAGTACTTC. J is TRBJ2-7 and V is TRBV20-1; TRBD2 aligns across 13 bases. V shed 5 bases and J 1 base; nucleotides not matched to a gene: 8. Looked up from germline, CDR1 is DFQATT and CDR2 is SNEGSKA (reference sequence). The CDR3 spans 16 residues.

This clonotype was observed a few times. The rearrangement joins TRBV27 to TRBJ1-5; possible D gene TRBD1, 6 bases. V was shortened by 5 bases and J by 10 bases, with 12 bases between the two germline ends. This CDR3 comprises 12 residues. Germline V gene lookup returns CDR1 MNHEY and CDR2 SMNVEV (reference sequence). CDR3 in DNA: TGTGCCAGCAGTAGCTCCAGGGGACCCCAGCATTTT. It is translated as CASSSSRGPQHF.

This CDR3 reads CASRYRSSETQYF. In DNA, the CDR3 is TGCGCCAGCAGATATAGATCTTCCGAGACCCAGTACTTC. V is TRBV10-2 and J is TRBJ2-5; D is unclear. V lost 6 bases to trimming and J lost 5 bases, with 13 bases between them. The germline V gene encodes CDR1 WSHSY and CDR2 SAAADI. The CDR3 contains 13 residues.

This clonotype has a handful of counts. The chain couples TRBV7-9 to TRBJ2-2, with 13 bases identical to TRBD2. The V gene end was trimmed by 2 bases and the J gene end by 8 bases; junction bases not matched to a gene: 5. Germline lookup yields CDR1 SEHNR and CDR2 FQNEAQ (reference sequence). The CDR3 has 16 residues. The CDR3 region has the DNA TGTGCCAGCAGCTTACCCGGACTAGCGGGGGTAGGGGAGCTGTTTTTT. Its translation: CASSLPGLAGVGELFF. Supplemented by reference TRBV7-9 and TRBJ2-2, the full variable domain reads DTGVSQNPRHKITKRGQNVTFRCDPISEHNRLYWYRQTLGQGPEFLTYFQNEAQLEKSRLLSDRFSAERPKGSFSTLEIQRTEQGDSAMYLCASSLPGLAGVGELFFGEGSRLTVL.

The CDR3 reads CAIREFLAGRGTDTQYF. DNA for the CDR3: TGTGCCATCAGGGAATTCTTAGCGGGGAGGGGCACAGATACGCAGTATTTT. The V gene is TRBV10-3, the J gene TRBJ2-3; TRBD2 matches at 8 bases. Losses at the gene ends were 6 bases for V and 1 base for J; bases not matched to a gene: 12. CDR3 length equals 17 residues. CDR1 is ENHRY, CDR2 SYGVKD, per germline.